The 21 T cell receptor beta chains listed next were all sequenced from one sample in a study of blood T cell repertoires in COVID-19. Sequencing used immunoSEQ multiplex PCR; TCRdb keeps in-frame clones, though not all of them. The data contain 85,000 to 100,000 clones, 86% of them seen just once; the ten biggest clones take up about 25%. Sequencing was performed on peripheral blood. The receptors were gathered from a man in his fifties or sixties with active or convalescent COVID-19.

The gene calls are TRBV20-1 and TRBJ2-7, with TRBD2 matching over 8 bases. With V trimmed by 3 bases and J by 2 bases, 9 bases remained unmatched. In germline, CDR1 is DFQATT, CDR2 SNEGSKA (reference sequence). This CDR3 comprises 15 residues. The CDR3 bases are TGCAGTGCTAGTGTTATCAGCGGGGGCACCTACGAGCAGTACTTC. Translation: CSASVISGGTYEQYF.

The chain combines TRBV20-1 with TRBJ2-7; perhaps TRBD2 as D (5 bases). The CDR3 is made up of 14 amino acids. V was clipped by 3 bases and J by 2 bases, with 14 bases between them. Per the germline V gene, CDR1 is DFQATT and CDR2 is SNEGSKA (reference sequence). CDR3 in DNA: TGCAGTGCTAGTGCGCCTAGCTTACCCTACGAGCAGTACTTC. This sequence encodes CSASAPSLPYEQYF.

V is TRBV9 and J is TRBJ2-1, with 9 nucleotides matching TRBD2. Per the germline V gene, CDR1 is SGDLS and CDR2 is YYNGEE. The CDR3 has 15 amino acids. The V and J ends lost 4 bases and 5 bases, in that order; junction bases with no gene match: 7. CDR3 coding DNA: TGTGCCAGCAGCCTAAGGGCGGGAGGGAACAATGAGCAGTTCTTC. Encoded protein: CASSLRAGGNNEQFF. The whole variable domain, remainder taken from reference TRBV9 and TRBJ2-1, is DSGVTQTPKHLITATGQRVTLRCSPRSGDLSVYWYQQSLDQGLQFLIQYYNGEERAKGNILERFSAQQFPDLHSELNLSSLELGDSALYFCASSLRAGGNNEQFFGPGTRLTVL.

The rearrangement links TRBV5-1 to TRBJ2-1; 7 bases map to TRBD2. There are 17 residues in the CDR3. Germline V CDR1 and CDR2: SGHRS, YFSETQ. V lost 0 bases and J lost 4; bases outside the gene matches: 10. CDR3 sequence: CASSLGGAGKIYNEQFF. The CDR3 nucleotides are TGCGCCAGCAGCTTGGGTGGAGCGGGGAAGATTTACAATGAGCAGTTCTTC.

The V and J genes are TRBV19 and TRBJ1-5; D may be TRBD1 (5 bases). Germline CDR1 and CDR2: LNHDA and SQIVND (reference sequence). CDR3 size: 14 residues. V gave up 3 bases and J gave up 4 bases, with 10 bases separating them. This CDR3 is CASSIFPGNQPQHF. CDR3 nucleotide sequence: TGTGCCAGTAGTATTTTCCCAGGGAATCAGCCCCAGCATTTT.

The CDR3, as DNA: TGTGCCAGCAGTGACTTAGTCGCGACATCTTATAGCAATCAGCCCCAGCATTTT. This codes for CASSDLVATSYSNQPQHF. The chain employs TRBV6-1 and TRBJ1-5; D gene unclear. The CDR3 is 18 amino acids. The germline gives CDR1 MNHNS, CDR2 SASEGT. Trimming removed 3 bases from V and 0 bases from J, with 18 bases in between.

The chain couples TRBV4-1 to TRBJ2-5; 7 nucleotides align to TRBD1. Looked up from germline, CDR1 is MGHRA and CDR2 is YSYEKL. CDR3 length equals 13 residues. The V segment lost 6 bases and the J segment 5 bases; nucleotides outside the gene matches: 6. CDR3 residues: CASRKGARETQYF. The CDR3, as DNA: TGCGCCAGCAGGAAGGGGGCCAGGGAGACCCAGTACTTC.

The J gene is TRBJ1-1, the V gene TRBV5-1; the match to TRBD1 covers 8 bases. CDR1 SGHRS and CDR2 YFSETQ come from the germline V gene. The length of the CDR3 is 15 residues. V shed 5 bases, J shed 0 bases, and the junction held 6 bases outside the gene matches. CDR3 nucleotide sequence: TGCGCCAGCAGTGTTTCAGGGGGCGTGAACACTGAAGCTTTCTTT. Translation gives CASSVSGGVNTEAFF.

The rearrangement links TRBV11-3 to TRBJ1-3; TRBD1 might be the D (5 bases). V lost 3 bases and J 3 bases, leaving 9 bases between the germline ends. The CDR3 is made up of 14 amino acids. Germline values: CDR1 SGHNT, CDR2 YENEEA. The CDR3 loop reads CASSLWRGGNTIYF. As DNA, the CDR3 is TGTGCCAGCAGCTTGTGGAGGGGTGGAAACACCATATATTTT.

J is TRBJ2-3 and V is TRBV9, with D possibly being TRBD2 (5 bases). The CDR3 runs 13 residues. Germline CDR1 SGDLS, CDR2 YYNGEE. V lost 0 bases and J 6 bases, leaving 8 bases between the germline ends. DNA for the CDR3: TGTGCCAGCAGCGTAGTGGGAGAGGATACGCAGTATTTT. Protein sequence: CASSVVGEDTQYF.

The rearrangement links TRBV6-1 to TRBJ2-1; no clear D gene. CDR1 and CDR2 from the germline V gene are MNHNS and SASEGT. The CDR3 runs to 15 residues. Trimming took off 3 bases at V and 7 bases at J, with 16 bases between the two ends. In DNA, the CDR3 is TGTGCCAGCAGTGATTACGGCGGTAATAGAAATGAGCAGTTCTTC. This translates into CASSDYGGNRNEQFF.

The rearrangement uses TRBV7-9 and TRBJ2-3; D unclear. The CDR3 length is 15 residues. Looked up from germline, CDR1 is SEHNR and CDR2 is FQNEAQ (reference sequence). Trimming shortened V by 5 bases and J by 1 base, and 13 bases separated the two germline ends. This chain's CDR3 is CASSREARGTDTQYF. CDR3 bases: TGTGCCAGCAGCCGCGAGGCTAGAGGCACAGATACGCAGTATTTT.

The chain employs TRBV6-5 and TRBJ1-1, with 7 positions matching TRBD1. CDR1 and CDR2 from the germline V gene are MNHEY and SVGAGI. The CDR3 runs 13 residues. V was pared by 7 bases and J by 3 bases, with 5 bases of the junction left unmatched. Here the CDR3 reads CASIGTGDTEAFF. CDR3 sequence (DNA): TGTGCCAGCATCGGAACAGGGGACACTGAAGCTTTCTTT.

This clone was counted once. The V call is TRBV5-1, the J call TRBJ2-2, with 12 nucleotides matching TRBD1. V trimming: 6 bases; J trimming: 7 bases; junction bases outside the gene matches: 7. The germline CDR1 and CDR2 sequences are SGHRS and YFSETQ. CDR3 length: 15 residues. The CDR3 DNA follows: TGCGCCAGCACCCGGGACAGGGGGCATAGCGGGGAGCTGTTTTTT. Translation: CASTRDRGHSGELFF.

The chain couples TRBV27 to TRBJ2-3; 9 bases map to TRBD1. V shed 2 bases, J shed 0 bases, and the junction held 3 bases outside the gene matches. Germline values: CDR1 MNHEY, CDR2 SMNVEV (reference sequence). The CDR3 spans 16 residues. CDR3 amino acids: CASSLGGQGSTDTQYF. CDR3 sequence (DNA): TGTGCCAGCAGTTTAGGGGGACAGGGCAGCACAGATACGCAGTATTTT.

This clone was detected once. V usage is TRBV15 and J usage is TRBJ1-1, with D possibly TRBD1 on 6 matching bases. Germline V lookup: CDR1 LNHNV, CDR2 YYDKDF (reference sequence). This CDR3 is built from 14 residues. V was trimmed by 4 bases and J by 7 bases, leaving 16 bases between them. The CDR3 reads CATSTSGVSSEAFF. Written as DNA, the CDR3 is TGTGCCACCAGCACATCAGGGGTCTCCAGTGAAGCTTTCTTT.

The chain is built from TRBV6-4 and TRBJ2-1, with a weak D call TRBD2 (5 bases). In germline, CDR1 is MRHNA, CDR2 SNTAGT. The CDR3 extends over 14 amino acids. V was cut by 4 bases and J by 4 bases, with 11 bases left in between. CDR3 sequence reads: CASSARTGYNEQFF. As DNA, the CDR3 is TGTGCCAGCAGTGCCCGGACTGGTTACAATGAGCAGTTCTTC.

This clone appeared a few times. The V and J genes are TRBV24-1 and TRBJ2-2, with a tentative D call TRBD2 (6 bases). The length of the CDR3 is 18 residues. The V end was cut by 3 bases, the J end by 4 bases, with 20 bases between. Per germline, CDR1 KGHDR and CDR2 SFDVKD. CDR3 residues: CATSDRRGFSGGTGELFF. DNA for the CDR3: TGTGCCACCAGTGATCGCCGGGGATTTTCCGGGGGCACCGGGGAGCTGTTTTTT.

This sequence joins TRBV29-1 and TRBJ2-1, with 7 bases identical to TRBD1. Per the germline V gene, CDR1 is SQVTM and CDR2 is ANQGSEA. CDR3 length: 16 amino acids. The J segment lost 1 base and the V segment lost 1 base, leaving 7 bases of the junction unmatched. This chain's CDR3 is CSVEGGQLGSYNEQFF. The CDR3 DNA reads TGCAGCGTTGAAGGGGGACAGTTGGGATCCTACAATGAGCAGTTCTTC.

V and J are TRBV11-2 and TRBJ2-5; D is ambiguous. V lost 5 bases to trimming and J lost 2 bases, with 3 bases between them. This CDR3 spans 11 amino acids. Germline CDR1 and CDR2: SGHAT and FQNNGV. The CDR3 protein is CASSTQETQYF. In DNA form, the CDR3 reads TGTGCCAGCAGCACACAAGAGACCCAGTACTTC.

The V and J genes are TRBV9 and TRBJ2-3; D is uncertain. The CDR3 is 15 amino acids. Between the trimmed V and J ends, which lost 6 bases and 0 bases, there was a span of 14 bases. In germline, CDR1 is SGDLS, CDR2 YYNGEE. In DNA, the CDR3 is TGTGCCAGCACCCCTAGAACTCCTAGCACAGATACGCAGTATTTT. It encodes CASTPRTPSTDTQYF.